These 30 T cell receptor beta chains share one sample of origin, sequenced in a study of blood T cell repertoires in COVID-19. The method was immunoSEQ multiplex PCR; TCRdb's version includes in-frame clones alone and lacks a portion of them. This table has over 250,000 clones, 60% to 75% appearing once. The sequenced sample consisted of peripheral blood. The receptor set was obtained from a woman of 80 years or more with acute or convalescent COVID-19.

V usage is TRBV19 and J usage is TRBJ2-4, with 9 bases aligning to TRBD1. Germline V gene lookup returns CDR1 LNHDA and CDR2 SQIVND (reference sequence). V dropped 3 bases and J dropped 0; count of bases not matched to a gene: 9. CDR3 length: 18 amino acids. CDR3 bases: TGTGCCAGTAGTATGGGGGGTCGGACAGGGGTAGCCAAAAACATTCAGTACTTC. It translates to CASSMGGRTGVAKNIQYF.

The chain recombines TRBV6-1 with TRBJ2-1; possible D gene TRBD1, 5 bases. The CDR3 totals 16 residues. Per the germline V gene, CDR1 is MNHNS and CDR2 is SASEGT. The ends were cut back, 4 bases at V and 0 bases at J, with 13 bases in the middle. CDR3 residues: CASSVHRPSSYNEQFF. The CDR3 coding sequence is TGTGCCAGCAGTGTTCACAGGCCTTCCTCCTACAATGAGCAGTTCTTC.

CDR3 residues: CAISGRDTGELFF. The CDR3 nucleotides are TGTGCCATCAGTGGTCGCGACACCGGGGAGCTGTTTTTT. V usage is TRBV10-3 and J usage is TRBJ2-2; D is ambiguous. V gave up 4 bases and J gave up 3 bases, with 6 bases separating them. Germline V gene data show CDR1 as ENHRY and CDR2 as SYGVKD. This CDR3 spans 13 amino acids.

This chain connects TRBV5-4 to TRBJ2-7, with 8 positions matching TRBD1. The CDR3 totals 14 residues. V lost 3 bases and J lost 0; bases outside the gene matches: 2. Germline assignment: CDR1 SGHNT and CDR2 YYREEE (reference sequence). The CDR3 sequence is CASSSGGFSYEQYF. The CDR3 DNA follows: TGTGCCAGCAGCTCAGGGGGCTTCTCCTACGAGCAGTACTTC.

The chain uses TRBV4-2 and TRBJ2-1; maybe TRBD2 (6 bases). This CDR3 spans 16 amino acids. Trimming stripped 0 bases from V and 0 bases from J, with 9 bases between. Germline loops: CDR1 LGHNA, CDR2 YNFKEQ. CDR3 DNA sequence: TGTGCCAGCAGCCAAGAACCCGGGGGCTCCTACAATGAGCAGTTCTTC. Protein: CASSQEPGGSYNEQFF.

The chain recombines TRBV23-1 with TRBJ1-2; 8 nucleotides align to TRBD1. TRBV23-1 is sorted into the ORF group, with uncertain function. V lost 0 bases and J lost 6; bases outside the gene matches: 12. The CDR3 length is 17 residues. This chain's CDR3 is CASSQSRGTGVSNGYTF. CDR3 nucleotides: TGCGCCAGCAGTCAATCGCGCGGGACAGGAGTTTCTAATGGCTACACCTTC.

This clone turned up a few times. The chain combines TRBV3-1 (or the pseudogene TRBV3-2) with TRBJ2-3; 7 bases agree with TRBD1. J lost 4 bases, V lost 4 bases, and 8 bases had no gene match. Germline values: CDR1 LGHDT, CDR2 YNNKEL (reference sequence). The CDR3 runs 15 residues. CDR3 residues: CASSPHTGESDTQYF. CDR3 DNA sequence: TGTGCCAGCAGCCCCCACACAGGGGAATCAGATACGCAGTATTTT.

The gene calls are TRBV3-1 (or the pseudogene TRBV3-2) and TRBJ2-7; 10 bases map to TRBD2. CDR1 and CDR2 from the germline V gene are LGHDT and YNNKEL (reference sequence). Germline trimming cut 1 base from V and 5 bases from J; bases unmatched to any gene: 8. The CDR3 is made up of 16 amino acids. CDR3 coding DNA: TGTGCCAGCAGCCAAGCTCAACTAGCGGGAAAACACGAGCAGTACTTC. Translating gives CASSQAQLAGKHEQYF.

The chain recombines TRBV12-3 or TRBV12-4 with TRBJ2-7; no firm D call. CDR3 length: 13 amino acids. The V and J ends lost 2 bases and 6 bases respectively, with 11 bases between them. The CDR3 sequence: CASSLSQVSEQYF. Here the CDR3 DNA reads TGTGCCAGCAGTTTAAGCCAGGTTAGCGAGCAGTACTTC.

CDR3 amino acids: CASSLGGGITYNEQFF. CDR3 nucleotide sequence: TGTGCCAGCAGCTTAGGAGGGGGAATCACCTACAATGAGCAGTTCTTC. The chain combines TRBV7-8 with TRBJ2-1; D is perhaps TRBD1 (6 bases). The V gene's germline CDR1 is SGHVS and CDR2 FQNEAQ. The CDR3 contains 16 residues. V was clipped by 1 base and J by 2 bases, with 12 bases between them. Full variable domain (missing parts from reference TRBV7-8 and TRBJ2-1): GAGVSQSPRYKVAKRGQDVALRCDPISGHVSLFWYQQALGQGPEFLTYFQNEAQLDKSGLPSDRFFAERPEGSVSTLKIQRTQQEDSAVYLCASSLGGGITYNEQFFGPGTRLTVL.

Turning to this clone: Other DNA sequences within the sample encode an identical CDR3. The V call is TRBV5-1, the J call TRBJ2-7, with D possibly being TRBD1 (6 bases). The CDR3 has 14 residues. From germline, CDR1 is SGHRS and CDR2 YFSETQ. Trimming removed 2 bases at V and 2 bases at J, with 11 bases between. CDR3 DNA sequence: TGCGCCAGCAGCTTCCACAGGGACGCCTACGAGCAGTACTTC. This sequence encodes CASSFHRDAYEQYF.

This rearrangement joins TRBV9 to TRBJ1-2; TRBD1 is a possible D gene (6 bases). The CDR3 is 14 amino acids. The V gene's germline CDR1 is SGDLS and CDR2 YYNGEE. V lost 1 base to trimming and J lost 2 bases, with 9 bases between them. The CDR3 bases are TGTGCCAGCAGCGTAAACACAGGGAACTATGGCTACACCTTC. Translation gives CASSVNTGNYGYTF.

The V and J genes are TRBV6-5 and TRBJ1-2; 7 bases agree with TRBD1. CDR1 and CDR2 (germline): MNHEY, SVGAGI. The CDR3 has 13 amino acids. Germline trimming cut 4 bases from V and 4 bases from J; bases unmatched to any gene: 3. Here the CDR3 reads CASSWPGGYGYTF. CDR3 coding DNA: TGTGCCAGCAGTTGGCCAGGGGGCTATGGCTACACCTTC.

The chain combines TRBV5-1 with TRBJ2-7; 10 bases agree with TRBD1. The trim removed 4 bases at V and 7 bases at J, leaving 11 bases unmatched. This CDR3 comprises 15 residues. The germline gives CDR1 SGHRS, CDR2 YFSETQ. The CDR3: CASSHRQGALGEQYF. The CDR3, as DNA: TGCGCCAGCAGCCACCGACAGGGGGCTCTAGGGGAGCAGTACTTC.

The chain combines TRBV5-1 with TRBJ1-1; 8 bases are a match to TRBD1. CDR1 and CDR2 from the germline V gene are SGHRS and YFSETQ. The CDR3 length is 13 residues. V was clipped by 4 bases and J by 8 bases; unmatched bases: 7. The CDR3 DNA is TGCGCCAGCAGCAGCGGGACAGGAGGAGAAGCTTTCTTT. It encodes CASSSGTGGEAFF.

V and J are TRBV10-3 and TRBJ1-1; the match to TRBD1 covers 7 bases. Trimming at V came to 3 bases and at J to 2 bases, leaving 12 bases not matched to a gene. This CDR3 spans 17 amino acids. Germline V gene data show CDR1 as ENHRY and CDR2 as SYGVKD. The CDR3 DNA sequence: TGTGCCATCAGTGAAGAACCACGGGGACAGAGAAACACTGAAGCTTTCTTT. This sequence encodes CAISEEPRGQRNTEAFF.

The rearrangement links TRBV20-1 to TRBJ1-2; D may be TRBD1 (6 bases). The V end lost 3 bases, the J end lost 1 base, and 21 bases lay between the germline ends. Germline assignment: CDR1 DFQATT and CDR2 SNEGSKA (reference sequence). The CDR3 sequence is 17 residues long. CDR3 sequence reads: CSASPPSGANYNYGYTF. The CDR3 DNA is TGCAGTGCTAGTCCGCCTTCAGGGGCGAACTATAACTATGGCTACACCTTC.

The rearrangement uses TRBV10-3 and TRBJ1-2; 7 nucleotides agree with TRBD1. Losses at the gene ends were 4 bases for V and 8 bases for J; bases not matched to a gene: 7. The CDR3 has 13 amino acids. CDR1 and CDR2 (germline): ENHRY, SYGVKD. CDR3 amino acids: CAISVDRVYGYTF. In nucleotides, the CDR3 is TGTGCCATCAGTGTCGACAGGGTTTACGGCTACACCTTC.

The chain recombines TRBV19 with TRBJ2-7; 12 bases match TRBD1. V was pared by 3 bases and J by 3 bases, with 9 bases of the junction left unmatched. CDR3 size: 17 residues. Germline loops: CDR1 LNHDA, CDR2 SQIVND (reference sequence). CDR3 region: CASSMTPGQGAIYEQYF. The CDR3 nucleotides are TGTGCCAGTAGTATGACCCCGGGACAGGGGGCAATCTACGAGCAGTACTTC.

The gene calls are TRBV9 and TRBJ1-1; TRBD1 aligns across 7 bases. Germline V CDR1 and CDR2: SGDLS, YYNGEE. V lost 4 bases to trimming and J lost 3 bases; unmatched junction nucleotides: 6. The CDR3 is 14 amino acids. CDR3 loop: CASSIGTAHTEAFF. CDR3 sequence (DNA): TGTGCCAGCAGCATTGGGACAGCTCACACTGAAGCTTTCTTT.

The chain couples TRBV7-9 to TRBJ2-3; 8 nucleotides align to TRBD2. Germline CDR1 and CDR2: SEHNR and FQNEAQ (reference sequence). V lost 7 bases and J lost 0; bases outside the gene matches: 6. The CDR3 length is 15 residues. In DNA, the CDR3 is TGTGCCAGCACCTCCGGGACTAGGAGCACAGATACGCAGTATTTT. It translates to CASTSGTRSTDTQYF.

The chain links TRBV6-5 to TRBJ2-3; no clear D. Germline CDR1 and CDR2: MNHEY and SVGAGI. Between the trimmed V and J ends, which lost 6 bases and 2 bases, there was a span of 12 bases. This CDR3 region has 14 residues. This chain's CDR3 is CASRRQANTDTQYF. The CDR3 DNA sequence: TGTGCCAGCAGGAGACAAGCAAACACAGATACGCAGTATTTT.

The V gene is TRBV9, the J gene TRBJ2-3, with 8 bases fitting TRBD2. CDR3 length: 19 residues. Germline assignment: CDR1 SGDLS and CDR2 YYNGEE. V shed 4 bases, J shed 4 bases, and the junction held 20 bases outside the gene matches. Here the CDR3 DNA reads TGTGCCAGCAGCCCTCCCCGGGTAGCGGGACCACTCACCCCAGATACGCAGTATTTT. Its protein product is CASSPPRVAGPLTPDTQYF.

The J gene is TRBJ2-2, the V gene TRBV3-1 (or the pseudogene TRBV3-2); TRBD2 might be the D (6 bases). Germline values: CDR1 LGHDT, CDR2 YNNKEL (reference sequence). V was pared by 0 bases and J by 4 bases, with 15 bases between. The CDR3 contains 17 residues. DNA for the CDR3: TGTGCCAGCAGCCAAGATCCAGGGAGGACAACCACCGGGGAGCTGTTTTTT. Protein: CASSQDPGRTTTGELFF.

V gene TRBV6-5 combines with J gene TRBJ1-1; weak D call: TRBD1 (5 bases). Germline V lookup: CDR1 MNHEY, CDR2 SVGAGI. The CDR3 covers 15 residues. V was pared by 6 bases and J by 2 bases, with 16 bases between. The CDR3 sequence: CASRPWGRDNTEAFF. CDR3 DNA: TGTGCCAGCAGACCATGGGGGAGGGATAACACTGAAGCTTTCTTT.

The rearrangement uses TRBV5-1 and TRBJ1-3; no clear D gene. Germline CDR1 is SGHRS and CDR2 is YFSETQ. CDR3 length equals 14 residues. V lost 6 bases and J lost 4, with 14 bases in between. The DNA of the CDR3 is TGCGCCAGCAAACCATCCCAGTCCGGAAACACCATATATTTT. The encoded protein is CASKPSQSGNTIYF.

The CDR3 region has the DNA TGTGCCAGCAGCTTGGGAGGGACAGGGATTAATGAAAAACTGTTTTTT. This encodes CASSLGGTGINEKLFF. This chain uses TRBV5-5 with TRBJ1-4; TRBD1 aligns across 9 bases. The CDR3 sequence is 16 residues long. J gave up 4 bases and V 0 bases, and 4 bases lay outside the gene matches. Germline lookup yields CDR1 SGHKS and CDR2 YYEKEE (reference sequence).

Regarding this clone: The same CDR3 arises from other DNA sequences in this sample as well. V is TRBV6-5 and J is TRBJ2-7; D might be TRBD2 (6 bases). The V end was cut by 0 bases, the J end by 0 bases, with 12 bases between. Germline CDR1 reads MNHEY; CDR2 reads SVGAGI. The CDR3 is made up of 16 amino acids. CDR3: CASSYSSPGSSYEQYF. CDR3 DNA: TGTGCCAGCAGTTACTCGAGCCCCGGGAGCTCCTACGAGCAGTACTTC.

Note on this clone: This may stem from a read error, because a much larger clone lies one nucleotide away. This chain connects TRBV5-1 to TRBJ2-7, with D possibly TRBD1 on 5 matching bases. The CDR3 extends over 12 amino acids. Germline CDR1 SGHRS, CDR2 YFSETQ. Trimming removed 2 bases from V and 3 bases from J, with 6 bases in between. The CDR3 reads CASSFQGYEQYF. The CDR3 nucleotides read TGCGCCAGCAGCTTCCAGGGCTACGAGCAGTACTTC.

The rearrangement uses TRBV6-5 and TRBJ2-1; D may be TRBD2 (6 bases). Trimming removed 6 bases at V and 6 bases at J, with 6 bases between. The CDR3 covers 11 residues. Germline-derived CDR1 and CDR2 are MNHEY and SVGAGI. CDR3 bases: TGTGCCAGCAGGGAGGGCAATGAGCAGTTCTTC. Translated, it gives CASREGNEQFF.